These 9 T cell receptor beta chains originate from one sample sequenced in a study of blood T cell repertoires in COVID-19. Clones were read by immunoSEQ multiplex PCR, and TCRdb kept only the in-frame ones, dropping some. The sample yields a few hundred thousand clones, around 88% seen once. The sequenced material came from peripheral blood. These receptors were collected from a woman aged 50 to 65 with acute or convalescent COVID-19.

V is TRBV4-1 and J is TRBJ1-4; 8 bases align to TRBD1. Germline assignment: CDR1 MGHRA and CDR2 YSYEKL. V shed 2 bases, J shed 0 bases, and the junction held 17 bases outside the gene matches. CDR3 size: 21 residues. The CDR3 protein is CASSQFTFGRGHLTTNEKLFF. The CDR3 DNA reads TGCGCCAGCAGCCAATTTACGTTTGGCAGGGGGCATCTCACAACTAATGAAAAACTGTTTTTT.

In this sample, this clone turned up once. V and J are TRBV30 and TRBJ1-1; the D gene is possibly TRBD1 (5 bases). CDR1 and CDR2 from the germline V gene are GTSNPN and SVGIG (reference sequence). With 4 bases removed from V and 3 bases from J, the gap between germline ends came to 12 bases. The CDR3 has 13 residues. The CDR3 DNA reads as TGTGCCTGGAAAAGGGGCAGCGACACTGAAGCTTTCTTT. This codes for CAWKRGSDTEAFF.

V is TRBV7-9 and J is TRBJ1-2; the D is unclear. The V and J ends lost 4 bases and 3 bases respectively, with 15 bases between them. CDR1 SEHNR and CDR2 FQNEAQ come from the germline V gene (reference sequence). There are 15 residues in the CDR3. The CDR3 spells CASSSAGGGYYGYTF. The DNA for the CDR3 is TGTGCCAGCAGCTCGGCGGGCGGAGGTTACTATGGCTACACCTTC.

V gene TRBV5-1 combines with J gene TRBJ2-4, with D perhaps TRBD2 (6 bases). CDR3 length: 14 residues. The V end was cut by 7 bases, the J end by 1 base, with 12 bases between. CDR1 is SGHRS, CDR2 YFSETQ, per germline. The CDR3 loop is CASQLGGAKNIQYF. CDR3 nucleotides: TGCGCCAGCCAGCTCGGAGGGGCCAAAAACATTCAGTACTTC.

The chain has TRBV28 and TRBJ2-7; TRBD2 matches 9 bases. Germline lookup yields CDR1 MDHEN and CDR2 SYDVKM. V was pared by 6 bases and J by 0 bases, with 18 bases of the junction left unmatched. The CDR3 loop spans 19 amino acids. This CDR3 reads CASSLRRGRAGGSSYEQYF. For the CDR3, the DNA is TGTGCCAGCAGCCTCCGGCGGGGGCGAGCGGGAGGTAGCTCCTACGAGCAGTACTTC.

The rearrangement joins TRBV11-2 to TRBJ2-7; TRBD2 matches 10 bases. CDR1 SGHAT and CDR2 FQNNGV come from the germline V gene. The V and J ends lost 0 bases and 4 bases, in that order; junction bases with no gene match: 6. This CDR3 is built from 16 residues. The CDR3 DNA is TGTGCCAGCAGCTTAGAAACGAGCGGGAGGGGTTACGAGCAGTACTTC. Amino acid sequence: CASSLETSGRGYEQYF. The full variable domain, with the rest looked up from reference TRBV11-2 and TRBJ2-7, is EAGVAQSPRYKIIEKRQSVAFWCNPISGHATLYWYQQILGQGPKLLIQFQNNGVVDDSQLPKDRFSAERLKGVDSTLKIQPAKLEDSAVYLCASSLETSGRGYEQYFGPGTRLTVT.

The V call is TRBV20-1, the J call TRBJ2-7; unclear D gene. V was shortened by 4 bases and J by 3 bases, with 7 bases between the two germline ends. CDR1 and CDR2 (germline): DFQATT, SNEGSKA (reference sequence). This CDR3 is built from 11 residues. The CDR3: CSATSNYEQYF. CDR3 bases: TGCAGTGCTACCTCTAACTACGAGCAGTACTTC.

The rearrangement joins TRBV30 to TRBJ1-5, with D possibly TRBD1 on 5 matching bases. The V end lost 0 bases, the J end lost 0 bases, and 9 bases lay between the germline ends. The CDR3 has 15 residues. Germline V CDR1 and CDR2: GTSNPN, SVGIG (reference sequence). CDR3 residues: CAWSVQGYSNQPQHF. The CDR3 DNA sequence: TGTGCCTGGAGTGTTCAGGGTTATAGCAATCAGCCCCAGCATTTT.

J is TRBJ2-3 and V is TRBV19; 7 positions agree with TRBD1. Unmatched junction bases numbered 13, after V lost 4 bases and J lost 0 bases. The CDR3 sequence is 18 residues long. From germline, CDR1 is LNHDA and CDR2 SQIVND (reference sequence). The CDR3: CASSRIRRGQISTDTQYF. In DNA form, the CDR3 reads TGTGCCAGTAGTAGGATCCGTAGGGGACAGATCAGCACAGATACGCAGTATTTT. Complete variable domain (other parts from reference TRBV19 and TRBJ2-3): DGGITQSPKYLFRKEGQNVTLSCEQNLNHDAMYWYRQDPGQGLRLIYYSQIVNDFQKGDIAEGYSVSREKKESFPLTVTSAQKNPTAFYLCASSRIRRGQISTDTQYFGPGTRLTVL.